The T cell receptor (beta chain) described here comes from a study of cytomegalovirus exposure and HLA in healthy donors. Study-level results: It was reported that the classifier diagnosed cytomegalovirus status with high specificity and sensitivity in both the original and validation cohorts. The presence/absence work took it that sequencing depth was about the same across donors. As a later analysis showed, a missense DCLRE1C variant was linked to trimming of TCR beta V- and J-genes.

For this clone: Antigen: not known.

The CDR3 is 15 amino acids. Germline CDR1 and CDR2: ENHRY and SYGVKD. The ends lost 4 bases at V and 6 bases at J; junction bases unmatched: 8. Donors sampled were nominally healthy, though unrecorded immune exposures were likely. The PCR used 60 Vbeta and 13 Jbeta primers. The method was immunoSEQ multiplex PCR; TCRdb's version includes in-frame clones alone and lacks a portion of them. Found here are about 140,000 clones; the top ten clones hold 2% to 3%. V and J are TRBV10-3 and TRBJ1-5; 8 bases fit TRBD1. The source of this sequence is a man aged 40-55 years in good health and CMV-seronegative. The material sequenced was PBMCs. The CDR3 DNA is TGTGCCATCAGTGTCGGGCAGGGGGCAGGTCAGCCCCAGCATTTT. The encoded protein is CAISVGQGAGQPQHF.